This is a list of T cell receptor beta chains from one sample in a study of OX40 agonist ivuxolimab in advanced cancers. The method was immunoSEQ multiplex PCR; TCRdb's version includes in-frame clones alone and lacks a portion of them. The sample yields 30,000 to 45,000 clones, 82% seen once. The source material was CD4+ or CD8+ T cells sorted from blood, sampled in a trial of the OX40 agonist ivuxolimab. The receptors here all came from an adult with an advanced solid tumor such as melanoma, head and neck, liver or kidney cancer. The CDR3 runs from the conserved cysteine through the conserved F or W. The D gene is left open where the match is weak. Rows give clone size only sometimes, using once, few, many, or a class for an expanded clone.

v_gene	abundance	d_gene	j_gene	CDR3aa	CDR3nt
TRBV6-6	.	.	TRBJ1-5	CASSYPSQPQHF	TGTGCCAGCAGTTACCCATCTCAGCCCCAGCATTTT
TRBV19	.	TRBD2	TRBJ2-2	CASTPRGGPGELFF	TGTGCCAGTACCCCCCGGGGGGGTCCCGGGGAGCTGTTTTTT
TRBV10-3	.	TRBD2	TRBJ2-3	CAVQAGGPSTDTQYF	TGTGCCGTCCAAGCGGGAGGTCCTAGCACAGATACGCAGTATTTT
TRBV27	.	.	TRBJ1-5	CASSFKGGNQPQHF	TGTGCCAGCAGTTTCAAGGGAGGCAATCAGCCCCAGCATTTT
TRBV7-6	.	.	TRBJ2-2	CASSLVQTGELFF	TGTGCCAGCAGCTTAGTGCAAACCGGGGAGCTGTTTTTT
TRBV7-2	.	.	TRBJ1-1	CASSYSPFGTEAFF	TGTGCCAGCAGCTACAGCCCCTTCGGGACTGAAGCTTTCTTT
TRBV27	.	.	TRBJ2-7	CASRSLVGGDEQYF	TGTGCCAGCAGGTCCCTAGTGGGGGGAGACGAGCAGTACTTC
TRBV7-2	.	.	TRBJ2-5	CASSLYMPPQETQYF	TGTGCCAGCAGCTTATATATGCCCCCACAAGAGACCCAGTACTTC
TRBV9	.	TRBD1	TRBJ2-6	CASSVQRGQGSGANVLTF	TGTGCCAGCAGCGTTCAACGGGGACAGGGTTCTGGGGCCAACGTCCTGACTTTC
TRBV9	.	.	TRBJ1-4	CASSVATGQGNEKLFF	TGTGCCAGCAGCGTAGCTACAGGGCAGGGGAATGAAAAACTGTTTTTT
TRBV7-8	.	.	TRBJ1-2	CASSPAGQNYGYTF	TGTGCCAGCAGCCCCGCGGGGCAGAACTATGGCTACACCTTC
TRBV7-6	few	.	TRBJ2-5	CASSSRGETQYF	TGTGCCAGCAGCTCAAGAGGGGAGACCCAGTACTTC
TRBV5-6	.	.	TRBJ2-7	CASSLRYRHEQYF	TGTGCCAGCAGCTTGAGGTACCGCCACGAGCAGTACTTC
TRBV7-9	.	.	TRBJ2-3	CASSPVLSTDTQYF	TGTGCCAGCAGCCCGGTCTTGAGCACAGATACGCAGTATTTT
TRBV30	.	.	TRBJ1-5	CAWSVSGPQPQHF	TGTGCCTGGAGTGTATCAGGGCCTCAGCCCCAGCATTTT
TRBV27	few	TRBD1	TRBJ2-7	CASSLGTGAYEQYF	TGTGCCAGCAGTTTAGGGACAGGGGCCTACGAGCAGTACTTC
TRBV15	.	.	TRBJ1-4	CATSREHLNEKLFF	TGTGCCACCAGCAGAGAACATCTTAATGAAAAACTGTTTTTT
TRBV6-1	.	TRBD2	TRBJ2-3	CASSERSSGSTDTQYF	TGTGCCAGCAGTGAGAGGAGTAGCGGGAGCACAGATACGCAGTATTTT
TRBV18	.	TRBD1	TRBJ2-3	CASSLKLRGSGTDTQYF	TGTGCCAGCTCACTTAAACTCAGGGGGAGCGGCACAGATACGCAGTATTTT
TRBV2	.	.	TRBJ1-2	CASSDAGDGYTF	TGTGCCAGCAGTGATGCAGGGGATGGCTACACCTTC
TRBV28	few	.	TRBJ2-4	CASGSSGYIQYF	TGTGCCAGCGGATCTAGTGGATACATTCAGTACTTC
TRBV6-6	.	TRBD2	TRBJ2-7	CASSSRRGGPYEQYF	TGTGCCAGCAGCAGTCGGCGGGGGGGTCCCTACGAGCAGTACTTC
TRBV5-6	.	TRBD1	TRBJ1-2	CASSLRQGHYGYTF	TGTGCCAGCAGCTTGAGACAGGGCCACTATGGCTACACCTTC
TRBV7-9	.	TRBD1	TRBJ2-5	CASSLQGARETQYF	TGTGCCAGCAGCTTACAGGGGGCGCGAGAGACCCAGTACTTC
TRBV7-3	.	.	TRBJ2-2	CASSLTTARELFF	TGTGCCAGCAGCTTAACTACGGCCCGGGAGCTGTTTTTT
TRBV10-3	.	.	TRBJ2-7	CAISERGAHTEQYF	TGTGCCATCAGTGAGCGGGGGGCGCATACCGAGCAGTACTTC
TRBV5-5	once	.	TRBJ2-1	CASSLVRGARNEQFF	TGTGCCAGCAGCTTGGTGAGGGGGGCGAGGAATGAGCAGTTCTTC
TRBV29-1	.	.	TRBJ2-4	CSVEDPTAKNIQYF	TGCAGCGTTGAAGACCCCACGGCCAAAAACATTCAGTACTTC
TRBV28	once	.	TRBJ1-2	CASREGDGYTF	TGTGCCAGCCGAGAGGGGGATGGCTACACCTTC
TRBV2	.	.	TRBJ2-1	CASSGTTVTNEQFF	TGTGCCAGCAGTGGAACGACAGTAACCAATGAGCAGTTCTTC
TRBV4-3	few	.	TRBJ1-1	CASSQDGRDTEAFF	TGCGCCAGCAGCCAAGATGGACGGGACACTGAAGCTTTCTTT
TRBV7-6	.	.	TRBJ2-2	CASSLAQGGTGELFF	TGTGCCAGCAGCTTAGCCCAGGGGGGCACCGGGGAGCTGTTTTTT
TRBV7-9	.	TRBD1	TRBJ2-7	CASSSVQGAWYEQYF	TGTGCCAGCAGCTCCGTCCAGGGGGCTTGGTACGAGCAGTACTTC
TRBV2	.	TRBD1	TRBJ2-7	CASSATGTGGPYEQYF	TGTGCCAGCAGCGCTACCGGGACAGGGGGCCCCTACGAGCAGTACTTC
TRBV10-3	.	.	TRBJ2-7	CAISDPDGGSYEQYF	TGTGCCATCAGTGATCCGGACGGAGGCTCCTACGAGCAGTACTTC
TRBV18	.	TRBD1	TRBJ1-3	CASSRITPIGTGAGNTIYF	TGTGCCAGCTCGCGAATAACCCCAATCGGGACAGGGGCTGGAAACACCATATATTTT
TRBV6-1	once	.	TRBJ1-5	CASSEWGWENQPQHF	TGTGCCAGCAGTGAATGGGGCTGGGAAAATCAGCCCCAGCATTTT
TRBV9	.	TRBD2	TRBJ2-3	CASSVADRGVTDTQYF	TGTGCCAGCAGCGTAGCTGATCGGGGGGTCACAGATACGCAGTATTTT
TRBV19	.	TRBD1	TRBJ1-5	CASSPTGGQPQHF	TGTGCCAGTAGTCCAACAGGGGGTCAGCCCCAGCATTTT
TRBV18	.	.	TRBJ2-3	CASSLGHGRAADTQYF	TGTGCCAGCTCATTGGGCCACGGGCGGGCGGCAGATACGCAGTATTTT
TRBV5-8	.	TRBD1	TRBJ1-5	CASSLTGGNRQPQHF	TGTGCCAGCAGCTTGACAGGGGGGAATCGGCAGCCCCAGCATTTT
TRBV7-3	.	TRBD1	TRBJ2-2	CASSHQGAHGGELFF	TGTGCCAGCAGCCATCAGGGGGCGCATGGCGGGGAGCTGTTTTTT
TRBV6-4	.	.	TRBJ2-2	CASSAGRQTDTGELFF	TGTGCCAGCAGTGCCGGTCGGCAGACCGACACCGGGGAGCTGTTTTTT
TRBV9	.	TRBD1	TRBJ2-7	CASSPEEGAGYEQYF	TGTGCCAGCAGCCCAGAAGAGGGGGCAGGTTACGAGCAGTACTTC
TRBV2	.	.	TRBJ1-5	CASSLGLNQPQHF	TGTGCCAGCAGTTTGGGACTTAATCAGCCCCAGCATTTT
TRBV11-2	.	.	TRBJ2-7	CASSSLRLGNYEQYF	TGTGCCAGCAGCTCCCTTAGATTGGGTAACTACGAGCAGTACTTC
TRBV10-3	.	TRBD2	TRBJ2-1	CAISGTSGSDEQFF	TGTGCCATCAGTGGGACTAGCGGGAGCGATGAGCAGTTCTTC
TRBV6-1	.	TRBD2	TRBJ2-5	CASDGGGAGETQYF	TGTGCCAGTGATGGCGGGGGGGCCGGGGAGACCCAGTACTTC